The 12 T cell receptor beta chains given below trace back to one sample, sequenced in a study of OX40 agonist ivuxolimab in advanced cancers. Sequenced by immunoSEQ multiplex PCR; TCRdb stores in-frame clones only, minus some. This sample has tens of thousands of clones, with 92% found just once. The sample was CD4+ or CD8+ T cells sorted from blood, taken in a trial of the OX40 agonist ivuxolimab. These receptors came from an adult with an advanced solid tumor such as melanoma, head and neck, liver or kidney cancer.

CDR3 sequence (DNA): TGTGCCAGCAGCCCTGGGGCGGGTCGAGAAAAACTGTTTTTT. Protein product: CASSPGAGREKLFF. The chain couples TRBV7-8 to TRBJ1-4; TRBD1 is a possible D gene (5 bases). The germline V and J ends were trimmed by 5 bases and 8 bases, with 15 bases remaining between them. Germline V lookup: CDR1 SGHVS, CDR2 FQNEAQ. The length of the CDR3 is 14 residues.

The chain couples TRBV11-3 to TRBJ1-2; D is possibly TRBD1 (5 bases). CDR3 length equals 15 residues. The V and J ends lost 1 base and 3 bases respectively, with 12 bases between them. Per germline, CDR1 SGHNT and CDR2 YENEEA. This CDR3 reads CASSLGGLGDYGYTF. The CDR3 nucleotides read TGTGCCAGCAGCTTAGGGGGCCTGGGGGACTATGGCTACACCTTC.

The chain carries TRBV5-1 and TRBJ2-7, with D maybe TRBD1 (6 bases). Looked up from germline, CDR1 is SGHRS and CDR2 is YFSETQ. V was clipped by 4 bases and J by 3 bases, with 8 bases between them. The CDR3 runs to 12 residues. In nucleotides, the CDR3 is TGCGCCAGCAGCCAGGACAGCTACGAGCAGTACTTC. This encodes CASSQDSYEQYF.

The DNA for the CDR3 is TGTGCCAGCAGCCACCCAAGTAGCTCCTACAATGAGCAGTTCTTC. Amino acids: CASSHPSSSYNEQFF. The V gene is TRBV11-2, the J gene TRBJ2-1; D unclear. The V gene's germline CDR1 is SGHAT and CDR2 FQNNGV. CDR3 length: 15 amino acids. V lost 5 bases and J 0 bases, leaving 11 bases between the germline ends.

CDR3 residues: CASSARVPFYNEQFF. As DNA, the CDR3 is TGTGCCAGTAGTGCCAGGGTCCCGTTCTACAATGAGCAGTTCTTC. The chain links TRBV19 to TRBJ2-1, with D perhaps TRBD1 (5 bases). The V gene lost 5 bases and the J gene lost 3 bases, with 14 bases spanning the gap. This CDR3 region has 15 residues. CDR1 LNHDA and CDR2 SQIVND come from the germline V gene (reference sequence).

This clone was seen once. The gene calls are TRBV28 and TRBJ1-1, with D hard to call. Germline V CDR1 and CDR2: MDHEN, SYDVKM. V was trimmed by 3 bases and J by 5 bases, leaving 13 bases between them. The length of the CDR3 is 14 residues. Written as DNA, the CDR3 is TGTGCCAGCAGTTTCCCACATACGAATACTGAAGCTTTCTTT. Translated: CASSFPHTNTEAFF.

The chain recombines TRBV19 with TRBJ2-5, with D hard to call. The end of the DNA fits TRBJ2-7 better, so the J call may be wrong. Germline-derived CDR1 and CDR2 are LNHDA and SQIVND (reference sequence). The CDR3 has 12 amino acids. CDR3 coding DNA: TGTGCCAGTAGTGGGGACTCCTACGAGCAGTACTTC. Translating gives CASSGDSYEQYF.

The chain carries TRBV6-4 and TRBJ2-2; 7 bases line up with TRBD2. The CDR3 is 16 amino acids. With V trimmed by 0 bases and J by 1 base, 2 bases remained unmatched. Germline assignment: CDR1 MRHNA and CDR2 SNTAGT. The CDR3 DNA sequence: TGTGCCAGCAGTGACTCTACTAGCGTGAACACCGGGGAGCTGTTTTTT. This gives the protein CASSDSTSVNTGELFF.

The rearrangement links TRBV30 to TRBJ1-5; possible D gene TRBD1, 6 bases. CDR1 is GTSNPN and CDR2 is SVGIG in the germline V gene (reference sequence). The CDR3 is 20 amino acids. Trimming pared 1 base from V and 1 base from J, leaving 26 bases between. Here the CDR3 DNA reads TGTGCCTGGAGTGGAGAAAGTGGACAGTTGGATTTTGGGAGCAATCAGCCCCAGCATTTT. Residues: CAWSGESGQLDFGSNQPQHF.

V and J are TRBV19 and TRBJ2-5, with 10 positions matching TRBD2. Looked up from germline, CDR1 is LNHDA and CDR2 is SQIVND (reference sequence). J lost 2 bases, V lost 6 bases, and 6 bases had no gene match. CDR3 length equals 15 residues. The CDR3 spells CASSSLAGEQETQYF. CDR3 DNA: TGTGCCAGTAGCAGTCTAGCGGGGGAACAAGAGACCCAGTACTTC.

The gene calls are TRBV6-5 and TRBJ2-6; D is perhaps TRBD1 (6 bases). Trimming took off 2 bases at V and 2 bases at J, with 7 bases between the two ends. This CDR3 comprises 15 residues. Germline lookup yields CDR1 MNHEY and CDR2 SVGAGI. The CDR3 DNA is TGTGCCAGCAGTTACCGGACAGCTGGGGCCAACGTCCTGACTTTC. It codes for CASSYRTAGANVLTF.

This CDR3 is CASSLAGWANEKLFF. DNA of the CDR3: TGTGCCAGCAGCTTAGCAGGGTGGGCCAATGAAAAACTGTTTTTT. This rearrangement joins TRBV11-2 to TRBJ1-4; D perhaps matches TRBD1 (5 bases). Germline V gene sequence: CDR1 SGHAT, CDR2 FQNNGV. This CDR3 is 15 amino acids long. The V end was cut by 1 base, the J end by 5 bases, with 11 bases between.